This T cell receptor (beta chain) was documented in a study of T-cell memory formation after mild COVID-19. On the study more broadly: Among the donors, TCR clusters were largely specific to each donor.

This clonotype was observed a few times. Its cognate antigen is unknown. Regarding the study as a whole: Certain responding clones were present in pre-infection memory, suggesting participation of cross-reactive memory. Clones shrinking between day 15 and 85 showed a balanced CD4/CD8 split, and those that grew later tilted toward CD4+.

The CDR3 has 11 residues. Trimming shortened V by 4 bases and J by 9 bases, and 10 bases separated the two germline ends. 5'RACE with constant-segment primers yielded barcoded, UMI-tagged TCR alpha and TCR beta cDNA libraries. TCRdb re-analysed the 5' RACE reads in MiXCR, keeping a single row per CDR3 protein. The data contain roughly 350,000 distinct CDR3 sequences, 20% to 25% of them singletons. The receptor's source is an adult woman who had mild COVID-19 (a few samples of this study predate the infection). Cell type and time point are not known. The V gene is TRBV12-3 or TRBV12-4, the J gene TRBJ2-7, with a possible D match to TRBD2 (6 bases). Sample: PBMCs or a T cell subset sorted from them (not recorded which). The chain's CDR3 is CASSSRDLQYF. CDR3 coding DNA: TGTGCCAGCAGTTCCCGGGACTTGCAGTACTTC.